The table lists the clone carrying this T cell receptor (beta chain) with many counts. Its cognate antigen is unknown. This entry comes from a study of T-cell reconstitution after alpha-beta-depleted transplantation in children. TCRbeta library preparation incorporated unique molecular identifiers. TCRdb itself ran the PCR reads through MiXCR, one entry per CDR3 protein. This sample has 280,000 or so distinct CDR3 sequences, with 11% found just once. General study findings and limits: Newly produced T cells mostly provided counts and TCRbeta diversity after one year, as hyperexpanded clones declined. Alpha-beta T cells about two months after transplant reportedly derived from several hundred expanded graft clones. Diversity of TCRbeta at day 60 was high in some patients, arising from surviving recipient T cells and thymic progenitors.

Trimming at V came to 4 bases and at J to 5 bases, leaving 16 bases not matched to a gene. The V gene's germline CDR1 is SGHRS and CDR2 YFSETQ. This CDR3 region has 17 residues. The rearrangement uses TRBV5-1 and TRBJ2-5; TRBD1 matches 8 bases. This TCR came from a male patient aged 2 to 9 who had a stem cell transplant for chronic granulomatous disease, so the T cells may come from the graft donor. This specimen consisted of peripheral blood, obtained 180 days after TCRalphabeta/CD19-depleted stem cell transplant. The CDR3 region has the DNA TGCGCCAGCAGCCGAAGGGAAGGGACAGGCAGGGTGGAGACCCAGTACTTC. Translated: CASSRREGTGRVETQYF.